The clone carrying this T cell receptor (beta chain) showed up just a few times. Its antigen is undetermined. This specimen belongs to a study of CD4 T cells in relation to SARS-CoV-2 and coronaviruses. At the level of the study: ViraFEST: approximately 10-day antigen culture of PBMCs, then TCR beta CDR3 sequencing. Negative control cultures got HIV-1 Nef peptides or no peptide.

The length of the CDR3 is 13 residues. The germline V gene has CDR1 LNHDA and CDR2 SQIVND (reference sequence). The germline V and J ends were trimmed by 4 bases and 3 bases, with 9 bases remaining between them. The unexposed donors gave CD4+ T cells in about 2011-2018, prior to COVID-19. The cells were cultured for under twelve days before CD4+ T cells were isolated. Findings and caveats of the study: Roughly 65% of donors had memory CD4+ clonotypes crossrecognizing SARS-CoV-2 and common cold coronavirus spike. Pre-pandemic and post-infection samples never came from the same donor.

TCRdb keeps only in-frame clones here, not all; method: immunoSEQ multiplex PCR. The sample yields about 15,000 clones, approximately 80% seen once. The TCR sequence derives from a human donor in good health. The rearrangement links TRBV19 to TRBJ1-1; no clear D. The sample consisted of CD4+ T cells from PBMCs, cultured in vitro. Written as DNA, the CDR3 is TGTGCCAGTAGTAGGCCCCCCTACACTGAAGCTTTCTTT. Encoded protein: CASSRPPYTEAFF.